One sample yielded the 23 T cell receptor beta chains listed below, sequenced in a study of early T cells in non-severe SARS-CoV-2 infection (dated by TCRdb to the early 2020s). Library method: 5' RACE. The sample was run on a NextSeq 500. TCRdb reprocessing: public reads trimmed at Q25 with fastp, clones called with MiXCR, in-frame beta chains kept. Each entry is one CDR3 protein sequence, shown with its most common DNA and genes. Recorded for this sample are some 49,000 distinct CDR3 sequences; 8% to 9% of them occurred a single time. The top ten constitute 3.5% to 4.5% of the sample. The sample was whole blood. All receptors come from an adult who was a healthcare worker with PCR-confirmed SARS-CoV-2 infection or an uninfected control (not recorded which).

This clonotype was recorded a few times. The chain carries TRBV4-1 and TRBJ2-7; 8 bases agree with TRBD2. The germline gives CDR1 MGHRA, CDR2 YSYEKL. The junction had 8 bases not matched to a gene; V was cut back by 5 bases and J by 5 bases. This CDR3 contains 14 residues. The CDR3 nucleotides are TGCGCCAGCAGCGTAGCGGGGATGGTCGACGAGCAGTACTTC. It is translated as CASSVAGMVDEQYF.

This clonotype has only a few counts. The chain carries TRBV5-1 and TRBJ1-1; D uncertain. The CDR3 length is 15 residues. Germline-derived CDR1 and CDR2 are SGHRS and YFSETQ. The V end was cut by 4 bases, the J end by 0 bases, with 13 bases between. CDR3 sequence reads: CASSLTTTLNTEAFF. The CDR3 nucleotides read TGCGCCAGCAGCCTTACTACCACTCTGAACACTGAAGCTTTCTTT.

This chain joins TRBV10-2 and TRBJ2-7; maybe TRBD1 (6 bases). Trimming removed 2 bases from V and 3 bases from J, with 17 bases in between. The CDR3 sequence is 16 residues long. Looked up from germline, CDR1 is WSHSY and CDR2 is SAAADI. CDR3 coding DNA: TGCGCCAGCAGTGAGACCGGACAGATTTACGTCTACGAGCAGTACTTC. Residues: CASSETGQIYVYEQYF.

This clonotype appeared a few times. This sequence joins TRBV27 and TRBJ2-1; 9 nucleotides match TRBD2. The V gene's germline CDR1 is MNHEY and CDR2 SMNVEV (reference sequence). V lost 7 bases, J lost 5 bases, and 6 bases stayed unmatched. The CDR3 has 14 residues. The CDR3 sequence is CASNRLAEDNEQFF. CDR3 DNA sequence: TGTGCCAGCAACAGACTAGCGGAAGACAATGAGCAGTTCTTC.

The chain links TRBV12-3 or TRBV12-4 to TRBJ2-5, with 11 nucleotides matching TRBD1. With V trimmed by 3 bases and J by 4 bases, 19 bases remained unmatched. CDR3 length: 20 residues. Here the CDR3 reads CASSLSSRTGGAGKRETQYF. CDR3 nucleotides: TGTGCCAGCAGTTTGTCATCCCGGACAGGGGGCGCCGGCAAACGAGAGACCCAGTACTTC.

The chain links TRBV7-2 to TRBJ2-5; unclear D gene. The CDR3 contains 12 residues. Germline lookup yields CDR1 SGHTA and CDR2 FQGNSA. Trimming removed 2 bases at V and 7 bases at J, with 8 bases between. The CDR3 reads CASSLKTGTQYF. The CDR3 DNA is TGTGCCAGCAGCTTAAAAACCGGGACCCAGTACTTC.

This chain's CDR3 is CASTLGQGFYEQYF. As DNA, the CDR3 is TGCGCCAGCACCCTTGGACAGGGATTCTACGAGCAGTACTTC. This chain uses TRBV5-1 with TRBJ2-7; 8 bases map to TRBD1. J lost 3 bases, V lost 6 bases, and 8 bases had no gene match. Germline CDR1 is SGHRS and CDR2 is YFSETQ. There are 14 residues in the CDR3. The full variable domain, in which reference TRBV5-1 and TRBJ2-7 provide the parts outside the CDR3, is KAGVTQTPRYLIKTRGQQVTLSCSPISGHRSVSWYQQTPGQGLQFLFEYFSETQRNKGNFPGRFSGRQFSNSRSEMNVSTLELGDSALYLCASTLGQGFYEQYFGPGTRLTVT.

This clonotype appeared many times. The chain combines TRBV28 with TRBJ2-3, with 7 bases that match TRBD1. Germline V lookup: CDR1 MDHEN, CDR2 SYDVKM. CDR3 length equals 15 residues. V shed 7 bases and J 6 bases; nucleotides not matched to a gene: 13. CDR3 region: CASTPWAGGRDTQYF. CDR3 DNA: TGTGCCAGCACCCCATGGGCAGGGGGAAGGGATACGCAGTATTTT.

The chain couples TRBV6-6 to TRBJ2-7; D uncertain. The germline CDR1 and CDR2 sequences are MNHNY and SVGAGI (reference sequence). The CDR3 runs 14 residues. V lost 3 bases, J lost 4 bases, and 13 bases lay in between. The CDR3 spells CASSYSYSEYEQYF. The DNA for the CDR3 is TGTGCCAGCAGTTATTCGTATTCCGAATACGAGCAGTACTTC.

The genes are TRBV18 and TRBJ1-1; a weak D match, TRBD1 (6 bases). This CDR3 spans 15 amino acids. Looked up from germline, CDR1 is KGHSH and CDR2 is LQKENI. Trimming took off 3 bases at V and 5 bases at J, with 16 bases between the two ends. CDR3 DNA: TGTGCCAGCTCACCGGGGGCACCTAGGGGGACTGAAGCTTTCTTT. Protein sequence: CASSPGAPRGTEAFF.

The CDR3 loop reads CASSQGTGNNSPLHF. CDR3 DNA: TGTGCCAGCAGCCAGGGGACAGGGAACAATTCACCCCTCCACTTT. The chain couples TRBV4-2 to TRBJ1-6; 9 bases are shared with TRBD1. Unmatched junction bases numbered 4, after V lost 3 bases and J lost 7 bases. CDR3 length: 15 amino acids. The germline gives CDR1 LGHNA, CDR2 YNFKEQ.

In this sample, this clonotype turned up a few times. The J gene is TRBJ2-2, the V gene TRBV7-2; D is unclear. CDR1 is SGHTA and CDR2 is FQGNSA in the germline V gene. The V and J ends lost 2 bases and 1 base respectively, with 8 bases between them. The CDR3 consists of 15 residues. The CDR3 loop reads CASSLTLMNTGELFF. CDR3 in DNA: TGTGCCAGCAGCTTAACCTTGATGAACACCGGGGAGCTGTTTTTT. The full variable domain, in which reference TRBV7-2 and TRBJ2-2 provide the parts outside the CDR3, is GAGVSQSPSNKVTEKGKDVELRCDPISGHTALYWYRQSLGQGLEFLIYFQGNSAPDKSGLPSDRFSAERTGGSVSTLTIQRTQQEDSAVYLCASSLTLMNTGELFFGEGSRLTVL.

This clonotype is large (0.1 to 1%) within its sample. The chain uses TRBV7-9 and TRBJ2-1; no clear D. V was cut by 8 bases and J by 2 bases, with 16 bases left in between. The germline V gene encodes CDR1 SEHNR and CDR2 FQNEAQ (reference sequence). This CDR3 contains 15 residues. For the CDR3, the DNA is TGTGCCAGCCGTCCGGTTAATGATGCCTACAATGAGCAGTTCTTC. Translation gives CASRPVNDAYNEQFF.

This sequence joins TRBV20-1 and TRBJ2-7, with TRBD1 matching over 10 bases. The trim removed 0 bases at V and 2 bases at J, leaving 7 bases unmatched. Germline V gives CDR1 DFQATT, CDR2 SNEGSKA (reference sequence). CDR3 length equals 16 residues. In DNA, the CDR3 is TGCAGTGCTAGAGATGTCGGGACAGGGGACCCCTACGAGCAGTACTTC. It encodes CSARDVGTGDPYEQYF.

The V call is TRBV7-2, the J call TRBJ2-2; TRBD2 matches at 7 bases. The V gene end was trimmed by 5 bases and the J gene end by 1 base; junction bases not matched to a gene: 4. The CDR3 spans 15 residues. The germline gives CDR1 SGHTA, CDR2 FQGNSA. DNA of the CDR3: TGTGCCAGCAGCCGGGAGGCTGGGAACACCGGGGAGCTGTTTTTT. Translation: CASSREAGNTGELFF.

This clonotype was seen only a few times. The chain employs TRBV5-1 and TRBJ2-4; a possible D gene is TRBD1 (7 bases). The CDR3 length is 15 residues. The ends were cut back, 4 bases at V and 3 bases at J, with 14 bases in the middle. Per germline, CDR1 SGHRS and CDR2 YFSETQ. CDR3 amino acids: CASSTLQGGKNIQYF. Written as DNA, the CDR3 is TGCGCCAGCAGCACTCTCCAGGGGGGCAAAAACATTCAGTACTTC.

In its sample, this clonotype was seen a few times. The chain links TRBV19 to TRBJ1-6; D is possibly TRBD1 (6 bases). V lost 4 bases and J 9 bases, leaving 19 bases between the germline ends. The CDR3 is 16 amino acids. Germline CDR1 reads LNHDA; CDR2 reads SQIVND (reference sequence). The CDR3 sequence: CASSNGQITRGSPLHF. The DNA for the CDR3 is TGTGCCAGTAGTAACGGACAGATCACCCGTGGTTCACCCCTCCACTTT.

The rearrangement joins TRBV15 to TRBJ1-2; weak D call: TRBD1 (5 bases). The V gene's germline CDR1 is LNHNV and CDR2 YYDKDF (reference sequence). This CDR3 region has 14 residues. V lost 1 base, J lost 3 bases, and 9 bases lay in between. CDR3 in DNA: TGTGCCACCAGCAGAGTGGGGGATGACTATGGCTACACCTTC. Its translation is CATSRVGDDYGYTF.

This clonotype came up many times. The chain carries TRBV18 and TRBJ1-4; tentatively, D is TRBD1 (5 bases). From germline, CDR1 is KGHSH and CDR2 LQKENI. The V end lost 2 bases, the J end lost 1 base, and 11 bases lay between the germline ends. The CDR3 extends over 16 amino acids. This CDR3 is CASSPGFRETNEKLFF. CDR3 nucleotides: TGTGCCAGCTCACCAGGGTTCAGGGAAACTAATGAAAAACTGTTTTTT.

This rearrangement joins TRBV7-2 to TRBJ1-6, with D hard to call. The CDR3 has 16 amino acids. Germline V gives CDR1 SGHTA, CDR2 FQGNSA. V was pared by 1 base and J by 7 bases, with 14 bases between. CDR3 loop: CASSLDGSGGNSPLHF. The DNA of the CDR3 is TGTGCCAGCAGCTTAGATGGGTCCGGAGGAAATTCACCCCTCCACTTT.

This clonotype has a count of ten or more. J is TRBJ1-1 and V is TRBV30, with D possibly being TRBD1 (5 bases). Germline V gene sequence: CDR1 GTSNPN, CDR2 SVGIG (reference sequence). This CDR3 has 13 amino acids. V was trimmed by 3 bases and J by 0 bases, leaving 8 bases between them. As DNA, the CDR3 is TGTGCCTGGAGGGGACTTCTGAACACTGAAGCTTTCTTT. Translating it yields CAWRGLLNTEAFF. Filled out from reference TRBV30 and TRBJ1-1, the complete variable domain reads SQTIHQWPATLVQPVGSPLSLECTVEGTSNPNLYWYRQAAGRGLQLLFYSVGIGQISSEVPQNLSASRPQDRQFILSSKKLLLSDSGFYLCAWRGLLNTEAFFGQGTRLTVV.

This clonotype showed up just a few times. The genes are TRBV7-3 and TRBJ2-3; D possibly corresponds to TRBD1 (6 bases). The germline gives CDR1 SGHTA, CDR2 FQGTGA. CDR3 length: 15 amino acids. Between the trimmed V and J ends, which lost 5 bases and 1 base, there was a span of 13 bases. The CDR3 DNA reads as TGTGCCAGCAGCGACCAGGGGATCGGCACAGATACGCAGTATTTT. Translated, it gives CASSDQGIGTDTQYF. Complete variable domain (other parts from reference TRBV7-3 and TRBJ2-3): GAGVSQTPSNKVTEKGKYVELRCDPISGHTALYWYRQSLGQGPEFLIYFQGTGAADDSGLPNDRFFAVRPEGSVSTLKIQRTERGDSAVYLCASSDQGIGTDTQYFGPGTRLTVL.

This chain uses TRBV11-3 with TRBJ2-3; tentative D call: TRBD1 (5 bases). V lost 1 base and J lost 3, with 14 bases in between. The CDR3 contains 16 residues. Germline V gene data show CDR1 as SGHNT and CDR2 as YENEEA. The CDR3 region is CASSLGAWGRTDTQYF. CDR3 DNA: TGTGCCAGCAGCTTAGGAGCCTGGGGCAGGACAGATACGCAGTATTTT.